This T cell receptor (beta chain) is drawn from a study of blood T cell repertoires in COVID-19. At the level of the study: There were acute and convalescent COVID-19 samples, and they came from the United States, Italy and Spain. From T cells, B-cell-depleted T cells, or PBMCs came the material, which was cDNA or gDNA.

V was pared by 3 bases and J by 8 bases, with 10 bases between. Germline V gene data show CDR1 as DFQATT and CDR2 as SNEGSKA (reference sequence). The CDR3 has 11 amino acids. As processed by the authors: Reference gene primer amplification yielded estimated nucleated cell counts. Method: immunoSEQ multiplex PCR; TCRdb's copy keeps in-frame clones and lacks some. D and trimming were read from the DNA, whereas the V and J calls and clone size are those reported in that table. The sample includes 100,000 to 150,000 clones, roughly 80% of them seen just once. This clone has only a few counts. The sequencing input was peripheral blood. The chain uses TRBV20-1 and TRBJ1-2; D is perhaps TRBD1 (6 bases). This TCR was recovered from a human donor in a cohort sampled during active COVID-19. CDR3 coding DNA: TGCAGTGCTAGGGGGGCGCGAGGCTACACCTTC. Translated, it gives CSARGARGYTF.